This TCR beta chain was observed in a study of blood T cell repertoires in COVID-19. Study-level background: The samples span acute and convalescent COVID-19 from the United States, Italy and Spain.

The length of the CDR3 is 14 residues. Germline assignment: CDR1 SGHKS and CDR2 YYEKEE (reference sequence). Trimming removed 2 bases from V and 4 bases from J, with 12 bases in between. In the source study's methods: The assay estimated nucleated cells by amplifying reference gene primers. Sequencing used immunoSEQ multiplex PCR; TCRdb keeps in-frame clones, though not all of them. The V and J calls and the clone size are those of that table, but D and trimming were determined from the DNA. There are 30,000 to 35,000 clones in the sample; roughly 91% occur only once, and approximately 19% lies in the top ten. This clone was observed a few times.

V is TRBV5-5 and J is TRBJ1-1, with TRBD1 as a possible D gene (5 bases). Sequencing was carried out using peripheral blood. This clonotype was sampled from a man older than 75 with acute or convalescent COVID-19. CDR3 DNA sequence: TGTGCCAGCAGCTTTAGGGGCCTCAGCACTGAAGCTTTCTTT. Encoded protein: CASSFRGLSTEAFF. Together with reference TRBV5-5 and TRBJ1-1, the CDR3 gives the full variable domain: DAGVTQSPTHLIKTRGQQVTLRCSPISGHKSVSWYQQVLGQGPQFIFQYYEKEERGRGNFPDRFSARQFPNYSSELNVNALLLGDSALYLCASSFRGLSTEAFFGQGTRLTVV.